Below are 10 T cell receptor beta chains sequenced from a single sample in a study of OX40 agonist ivuxolimab in advanced cancers. TCRdb's copy holds only in-frame clones and misses some; the assay was immunoSEQ multiplex PCR. Of 60,000 or so clones in the sample, more than 70% were seen once. The source material was CD4+ or CD8+ T cells sorted from blood, sampled in a trial of the OX40 agonist ivuxolimab. Source of these receptors: an adult with an advanced solid tumor such as melanoma, head and neck, liver or kidney cancer.

The rearrangement joins TRBV29-1 to TRBJ1-6, with a weak D call TRBD1 (5 bases). CDR3 size: 14 residues. From germline, CDR1 is SQVTM and CDR2 ANQGSEA. Trimming pared 3 bases from V and 9 bases from J, leaving 15 bases between. The DNA for the CDR3 is TGCAGCGTTGAGAGGTCAGGGACTTCTTCACCCCTCCACTTT. Its translation is CSVERSGTSSPLHF.

V is TRBV4-1 and J is TRBJ1-1, with D perhaps TRBD1 (5 bases). Germline V gene lookup returns CDR1 MGHRA and CDR2 YSYEKL. V was shortened by 1 base and J by 5 bases, with 17 bases between the two germline ends. This CDR3 comprises 16 residues. The CDR3: CASSQGGRRSSTEAFF. Written as DNA, the CDR3 is TGCGCCAGCAGCCAAGGGGGGAGAAGGTCGAGTACTGAAGCTTTCTTT.

The chain couples TRBV19 to TRBJ2-5; 9 bases agree with TRBD1. Germline CDR1 LNHDA, CDR2 SQIVND (reference sequence). The J segment lost 5 bases and the V segment lost 11 bases, leaving 12 bases of the junction unmatched. The CDR3 spans 14 residues. CDR3 amino acids: CAPQRRGTGETQYF. The CDR3 DNA reads as TGTGCCCCCCAGCGGCGGGGGACAGGGGAGACCCAGTACTTC.

The CDR3: CASSDKNNEQFF. CDR3 nucleotide sequence: TGTGCCAGCAGTGACAAGAACAATGAGCAGTTCTTC. V usage is TRBV28 and J usage is TRBJ2-1; D unresolved. The CDR3 runs 12 residues. Per the germline V gene, CDR1 is MDHEN and CDR2 is SYDVKM. Trimming stripped 5 bases from V and 5 bases from J, with 7 bases between.

This chain connects TRBV19 to TRBJ2-7; D unresolved. The CDR3 spans 13 residues. Deletions cut 4 bases from V and 9 bases from J, with 16 bases between. Germline values: CDR1 LNHDA, CDR2 SQIVND (reference sequence). Here the CDR3 reads CASSNLLSARQYF. Here the CDR3 DNA reads TGTGCCAGTAGTAACCTCCTTAGTGCTCGGCAGTACTTC.

The rearrangement joins TRBV29-1 to TRBJ1-6; 7 bases map to TRBD1. CDR3 length equals 14 residues. Germline lookup yields CDR1 SQVTM and CDR2 ANQGSEA. Losses at the gene ends were 6 bases for V and 9 bases for J; bases not matched to a gene: 11. The CDR3 DNA is TGCAGCGTCTCCGGGACAGCGACGGGTTCACCCCTCCACTTT. Translation gives CSVSGTATGSPLHF.

The rearrangement links TRBV7-9 to TRBJ2-3; 14 nucleotides line up with TRBD2. The CDR3 has 17 amino acids. The V segment lost 5 bases and the J segment 6 bases; nucleotides outside the gene matches: 10. The germline CDR1 and CDR2 sequences are SEHNR and FQNEAQ (reference sequence). The CDR3 bases are TGTGCCAGCAGCCCCGGGACTAGCGGGGGTTTGATGGATACGCAGTATTTT. Encoded protein: CASSPGTSGGLMDTQYF.

The rearrangement joins TRBV19 to TRBJ1-2, with D possibly being TRBD1 (5 bases). Germline CDR1 reads LNHDA; CDR2 reads SQIVND (reference sequence). The CDR3 has 14 amino acids. Trimming took off 1 base at V and 6 bases at J, with 12 bases between the two ends. The CDR3 reads CASSIVRGRDGYTF. The CDR3 nucleotides read TGTGCCAGTAGTATAGTGCGGGGACGCGATGGCTACACCTTC.

The chain uses TRBV19 and TRBJ1-1; D gene ambiguous. Looked up from germline, CDR1 is LNHDA and CDR2 is SQIVND (reference sequence). V was clipped by 3 bases and J by 4 bases, with 15 bases between them. The CDR3 extends over 15 amino acids. As DNA, the CDR3 is TGTGCCAGTAGTATTAACGGAGGGTTTAGCACTGAAGCTTTCTTT. Protein sequence: CASSINGGFSTEAFF.

This chain links TRBV6-5 with TRBJ2-6; D uncertain. This CDR3 comprises 14 residues. Germline V gives CDR1 MNHEY, CDR2 SVGAGI. With 6 bases removed from V and 0 bases from J, the gap between germline ends came to 6 bases. The CDR3 here is CASRESSGANVLTF. CDR3 nucleotides: TGTGCCAGCAGGGAATCCTCTGGGGCCAACGTCCTGACTTTC.